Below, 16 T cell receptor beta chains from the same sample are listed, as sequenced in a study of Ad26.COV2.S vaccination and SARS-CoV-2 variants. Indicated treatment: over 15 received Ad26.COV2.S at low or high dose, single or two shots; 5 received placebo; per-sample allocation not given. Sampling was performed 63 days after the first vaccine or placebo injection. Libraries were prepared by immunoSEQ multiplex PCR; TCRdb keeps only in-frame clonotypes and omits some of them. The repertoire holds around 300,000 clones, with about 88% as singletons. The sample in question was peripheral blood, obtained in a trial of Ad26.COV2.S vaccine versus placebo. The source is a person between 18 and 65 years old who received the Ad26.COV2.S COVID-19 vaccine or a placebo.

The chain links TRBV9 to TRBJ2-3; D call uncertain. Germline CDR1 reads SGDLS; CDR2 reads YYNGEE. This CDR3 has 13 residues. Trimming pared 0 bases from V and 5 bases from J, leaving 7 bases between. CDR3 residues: CASSVEQVDTQYF. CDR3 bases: TGTGCCAGCAGCGTAGAGCAGGTAGATACGCAGTATTTT.

The CDR3 DNA reads as TGTGCCAGTAGTATATACAGGGAGGAGGATCAGCCCCAGCATTTT. Its protein product is CASSIYREEDQPQHF. The rearrangement joins TRBV19 to TRBJ1-5; maybe TRBD1 (6 bases). The germline V gene has CDR1 LNHDA and CDR2 SQIVND (reference sequence). The V end was cut by 2 bases, the J end by 5 bases, with 13 bases between. The CDR3 spans 15 residues.

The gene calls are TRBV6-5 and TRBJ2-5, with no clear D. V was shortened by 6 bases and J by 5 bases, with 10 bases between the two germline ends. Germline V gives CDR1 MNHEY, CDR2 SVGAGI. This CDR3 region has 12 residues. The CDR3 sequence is CASRRLWETQYF. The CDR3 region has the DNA TGTGCCAGCAGGAGGCTATGGGAGACCCAGTACTTC.

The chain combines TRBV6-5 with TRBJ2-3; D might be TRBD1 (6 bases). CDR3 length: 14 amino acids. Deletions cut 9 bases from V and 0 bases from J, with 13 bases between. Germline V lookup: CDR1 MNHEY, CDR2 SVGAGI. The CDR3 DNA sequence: TGTGCCAGTACCTTGGGACAAAGCACAGATACGCAGTATTTT. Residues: CASTLGQSTDTQYF.

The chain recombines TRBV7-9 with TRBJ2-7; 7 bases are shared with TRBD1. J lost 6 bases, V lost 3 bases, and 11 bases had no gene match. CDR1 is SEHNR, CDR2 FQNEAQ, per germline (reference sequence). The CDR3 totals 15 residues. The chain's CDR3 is CASSFDRVYRGEQYF. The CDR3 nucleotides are TGTGCCAGCAGCTTCGACAGGGTCTACCGGGGCGAGCAGTACTTC.

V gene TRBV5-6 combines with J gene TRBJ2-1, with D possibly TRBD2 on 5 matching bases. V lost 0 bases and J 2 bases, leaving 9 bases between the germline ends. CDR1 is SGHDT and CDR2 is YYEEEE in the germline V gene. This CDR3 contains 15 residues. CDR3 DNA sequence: TGTGCCAGCAGCTTGGGTGAGGGCCCCTACAATGAGCAGTTCTTC. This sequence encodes CASSLGEGPYNEQFF.

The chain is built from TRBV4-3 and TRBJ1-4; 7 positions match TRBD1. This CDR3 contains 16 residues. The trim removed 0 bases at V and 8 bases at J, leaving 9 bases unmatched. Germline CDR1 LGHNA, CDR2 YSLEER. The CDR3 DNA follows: TGCGCCAGCAGCCAAGATCTCGACAGGGCGGGAGAAAAACTGTTTTTT. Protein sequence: CASSQDLDRAGEKLFF.

CDR3 sequence reads: CASTSGERIYEQYF. The CDR3 coding sequence is TGTGCCAGCACGTCGGGGGAGAGGATCTACGAGCAGTACTTC. This chain links TRBV6-5 with TRBJ2-7; D may be TRBD2 (6 bases). The CDR3 is made up of 14 amino acids. Germline CDR1 MNHEY, CDR2 SVGAGI. With 7 bases removed from V and 3 bases from J, the gap between germline ends came to 16 bases.

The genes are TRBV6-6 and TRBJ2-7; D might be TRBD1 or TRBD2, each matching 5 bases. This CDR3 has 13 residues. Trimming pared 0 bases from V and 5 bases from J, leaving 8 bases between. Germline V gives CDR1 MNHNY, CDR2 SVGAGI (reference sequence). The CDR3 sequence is CASSYSRGDEQYF. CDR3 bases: TGTGCCAGCAGTTACTCACGAGGGGACGAGCAGTACTTC.

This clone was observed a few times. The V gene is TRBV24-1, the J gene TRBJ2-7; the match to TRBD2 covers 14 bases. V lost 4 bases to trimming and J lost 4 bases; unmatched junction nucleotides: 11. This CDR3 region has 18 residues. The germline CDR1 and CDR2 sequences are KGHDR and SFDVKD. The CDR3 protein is CATSEPADGTSGSYEQYF. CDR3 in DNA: TGTGCCACCAGTGAACCAGCCGATGGGACTAGCGGGAGTTACGAGCAGTACTTC.

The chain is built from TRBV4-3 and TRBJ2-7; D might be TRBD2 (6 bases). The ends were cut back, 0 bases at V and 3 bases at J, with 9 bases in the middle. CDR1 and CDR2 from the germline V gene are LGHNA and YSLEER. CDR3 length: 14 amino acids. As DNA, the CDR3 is TGCGCCAGCAGCCAAGACACGGGACTCTACGAGCAGTACTTC. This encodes CASSQDTGLYEQYF.

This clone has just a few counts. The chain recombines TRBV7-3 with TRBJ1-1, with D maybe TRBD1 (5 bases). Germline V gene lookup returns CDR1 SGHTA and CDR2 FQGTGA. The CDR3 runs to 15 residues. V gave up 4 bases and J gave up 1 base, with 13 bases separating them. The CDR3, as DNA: TGTGCCAGCAGCTCTTCGATACAGGAGAACACTGAAGCTTTCTTT. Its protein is CASSSSIQENTEAFF.

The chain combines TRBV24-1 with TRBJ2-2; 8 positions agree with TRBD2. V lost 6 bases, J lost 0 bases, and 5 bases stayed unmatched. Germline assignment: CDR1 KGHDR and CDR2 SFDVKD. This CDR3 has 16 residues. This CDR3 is CATSPGGLPNTGELFF. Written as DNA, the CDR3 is TGTGCCACCAGTCCGGGGGGGTTACCGAACACCGGGGAGCTGTTTTTT.

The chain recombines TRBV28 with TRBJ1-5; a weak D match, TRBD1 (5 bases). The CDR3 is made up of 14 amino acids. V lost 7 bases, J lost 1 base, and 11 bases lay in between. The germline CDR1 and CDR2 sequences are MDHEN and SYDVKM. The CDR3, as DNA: TGTGCCAGCACTCCTGGGGGGAGCAATCAGCCCCAGCATTTT. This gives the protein CASTPGGSNQPQHF.

The CDR3 region has the DNA TGTGCCAGCTCTGGGACAGCCTACGAGCAGTACTTC. Amino acids: CASSGTAYEQYF. The chain couples TRBV3-1 (or the pseudogene TRBV3-2) to TRBJ2-7, with 7 bases matching TRBD1. The length of the CDR3 is 12 residues. Trimming cost V 8 bases and J 2 bases; bases outside gene matches: 3. The germline gives CDR1 LGHDT, CDR2 YNNKEL (reference sequence).

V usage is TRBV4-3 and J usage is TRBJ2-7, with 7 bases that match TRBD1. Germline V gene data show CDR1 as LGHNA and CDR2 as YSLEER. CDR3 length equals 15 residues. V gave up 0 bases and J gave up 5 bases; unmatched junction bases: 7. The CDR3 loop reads CASSQEFRGNHEQYF. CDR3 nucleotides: TGCGCCAGCAGCCAAGAGTTCAGGGGGAACCACGAGCAGTACTTC.